Sequencing of this T cell receptor beta chain was carried out in a study of neoadjuvant anti-PD-1 for oral cavity cancer (dated by TCRdb to 2020 to 2022). Context from the whole study: Three to four biweekly doses of nivolumab at 3 mg/kg were mostly administered to patients before curative-intent surgical resection. Patients who did not progress were given a fourth nivolumab dose at about day 43 and had definitive surgical resection on days 50-56. Patients with complete response, partial response or stable disease by RECIST 1.1 were defined as responders, whereas patients with progression were defined as non-responders. The parent correlative cohort included 11 to 13 patients, with an approximately 30% response rate. Results and caveats for the whole study, not just this receptor: The TCR analyses had only a few patients in each response group, and the authors called for validation in larger cohorts. Within PBMCs, T cell clonality (Gini index) was significantly higher in non-responders than responders after neoadjuvant nivolumab. Higher pretreatment blood TCRbeta clonality and lower post-treatment tumor TCRbeta clonality were correlated with higher pretreatment blood Treg/Th17 ratios.

Worth noting for this clone: This clone's antigen is unknown. No base-level quality is on record; no much larger clone is a single base apart.

CDR1 and CDR2, per the germline V gene, are MGHDK and SYGVNS. The CDR3 spans 15 residues, from the cysteine through the phenylalanine. The DNA shown is the 45-base CDR3, in frame from base 1. Cut back by 3 bases and 0 bases, the V and J ends lie 9 bases apart. For deep sequencing, each PBMC sample was run in six replicates, with libraries mostly built from approximately 500 ng of input genomic DNA. The immunoSEQ hsTCRbeta kit was used to prepare TCRbeta libraries, following the manufacturer's instructions. The completed libraries were mixed into a single pool at 3 nM, then sequenced with an Illumina NovaSeq 6000 S4 flow cell. From the authors' description of their analysis: Raw data preprocessing and quality control were performed with the immunoSEQ Analyzer. The analysis was restricted to productive rearrangements, with each unique CDR3 amino acid sequence defining a clonotype. Repertoire clonality was estimated as the Gini-Simpson index, which was computed with the R package tcR. Gini indices were compared with Student's t test, and associations with tumor size change were assessed by Pearson correlation. TCRdb provides this immuneACCESS table in a form limited to in-frame rearrangements. Some clones are lacking; in checked studies, under half of them reflect an unresolved V gene, and why the rest are absent is not known. From that table come the V and J calls and clone size; the DNA was used to work out D and trimming. This sample gives around 60,000 clones in total; 79% of them show up just once. The ten largest clones capture just over 2.5% of the sample.

The time point label of this sample denotes: before neoadjuvant nivolumab. None of the patients had received prior systemic or radiation treatment, and all were newly diagnosed with stage II-IVA oral cavity squamous cell carcinoma. The cohort was composed of patients with HPV-negative, locally advanced oral cavity squamous cell carcinoma. Peripheral blood mononuclear cells were analyzed directly, without maintenance or expansion in culture. Samples were obtained from a longitudinal correlative study of a single-arm phase II trial of neoadjuvant nivolumab in oral cavity squamous cell carcinoma. Genomic DNA-based TCRbeta sequencing was performed on subject-matched pre- and post-treatment PBMCs and tumors from three responders and three non-responders. Peripheral blood mononuclear cells were collected once before nivolumab treatment and again after treatment, at the time of surgery. Genomic DNA was isolated from PBMCs using the Maxwell RSC DNA from Cells kit.

The V and J genes are TRBV25-1 and TRBJ1-5; the D gene is unclear. The receptor comes from a person between 35 and 79 years old with oral cavity squamous cell carcinoma. Sequences were derived from PBMCs, sampled before nivolumab (anti-PD-1) treatment. The CDR3 reads as follows: CASSESDYSNQPQHF. At the DNA level, the sequence is TGTGCCAGCAGTGAGTCAGACTATAGCAATCAGCCCCAGCATTTT.